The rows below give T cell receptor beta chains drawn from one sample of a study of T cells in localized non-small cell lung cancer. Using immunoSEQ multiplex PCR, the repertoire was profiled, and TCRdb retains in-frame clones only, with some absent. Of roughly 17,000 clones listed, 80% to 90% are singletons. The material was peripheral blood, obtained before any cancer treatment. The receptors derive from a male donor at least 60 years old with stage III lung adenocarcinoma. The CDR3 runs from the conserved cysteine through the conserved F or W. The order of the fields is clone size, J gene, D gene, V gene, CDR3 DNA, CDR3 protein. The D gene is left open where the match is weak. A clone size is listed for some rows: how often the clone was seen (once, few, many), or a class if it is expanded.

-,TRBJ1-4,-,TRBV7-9,TGTGCCAGCAGCTTACAGGGTACATACGAAAAACTGTTTTTT,CASSLQGTYEKLFF
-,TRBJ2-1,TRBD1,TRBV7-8,TGTGCCAGCACCTTCGGCGGGACAGGGACCTACAATGAGCAGTTCTTC,CASTFGGTGTYNEQFF
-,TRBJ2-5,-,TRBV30,TGTGCCTGGAGTGGGTTTAATAGCTATGCCCAGTACTTC,CAWSGFNSYAQYF
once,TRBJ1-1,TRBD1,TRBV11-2,TGTGCCAGCAGGGGGGACAGGGTGAACACTGAAGCTTTCTTT,CASRGDRVNTEAFF
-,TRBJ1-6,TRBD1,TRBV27,TGTGCCAGCAGAACCCGGACAGGGGATTCTGATTCACCCCTCCACTTT,CASRTRTGDSDSPLHF
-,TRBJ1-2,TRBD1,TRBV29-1,TGCAGCGTTGATCCCGACAGGGACTATGGCTACACCTTC,CSVDPDRDYGYTF
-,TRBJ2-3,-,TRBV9,TGTGCCAGCAGCGGCGGACTGACTCATTCTACAGATACGCAGTATTTT,CASSGGLTHSTDTQYF
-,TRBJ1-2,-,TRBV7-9,TGTGCCAGCAGCTCGCATATGACAATGGGCTCGTTATCTAACTATGGCTACACCTTC,CASSSHMTMGSLSNYGYTF
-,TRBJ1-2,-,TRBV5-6,TGTGCCAGCAGCCCTATATTCGGGACGGATGGCTACACCTTC,CASSPIFGTDGYTF
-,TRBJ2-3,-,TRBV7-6,TGTGCCAGCAGCTTAGGGGGGTCGCTCAGCACAGATACGCAGTATTTT,CASSLGGSLSTDTQYF
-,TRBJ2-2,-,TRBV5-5,TGTGCCAGCAGCTTGGAGTTCACCGGGGAGCTGTTTTTT,CASSLEFTGELFF
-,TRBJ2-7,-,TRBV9,TGTGCCAGCAGCGACAGGGACCCAGCCTACGAGCAGTACTTC,CASSDRDPAYEQYF
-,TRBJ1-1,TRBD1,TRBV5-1,TGCGCCAGCCGAGTGGGACAGATGAACACTGAAGCTTTCTTT,CASRVGQMNTEAFF